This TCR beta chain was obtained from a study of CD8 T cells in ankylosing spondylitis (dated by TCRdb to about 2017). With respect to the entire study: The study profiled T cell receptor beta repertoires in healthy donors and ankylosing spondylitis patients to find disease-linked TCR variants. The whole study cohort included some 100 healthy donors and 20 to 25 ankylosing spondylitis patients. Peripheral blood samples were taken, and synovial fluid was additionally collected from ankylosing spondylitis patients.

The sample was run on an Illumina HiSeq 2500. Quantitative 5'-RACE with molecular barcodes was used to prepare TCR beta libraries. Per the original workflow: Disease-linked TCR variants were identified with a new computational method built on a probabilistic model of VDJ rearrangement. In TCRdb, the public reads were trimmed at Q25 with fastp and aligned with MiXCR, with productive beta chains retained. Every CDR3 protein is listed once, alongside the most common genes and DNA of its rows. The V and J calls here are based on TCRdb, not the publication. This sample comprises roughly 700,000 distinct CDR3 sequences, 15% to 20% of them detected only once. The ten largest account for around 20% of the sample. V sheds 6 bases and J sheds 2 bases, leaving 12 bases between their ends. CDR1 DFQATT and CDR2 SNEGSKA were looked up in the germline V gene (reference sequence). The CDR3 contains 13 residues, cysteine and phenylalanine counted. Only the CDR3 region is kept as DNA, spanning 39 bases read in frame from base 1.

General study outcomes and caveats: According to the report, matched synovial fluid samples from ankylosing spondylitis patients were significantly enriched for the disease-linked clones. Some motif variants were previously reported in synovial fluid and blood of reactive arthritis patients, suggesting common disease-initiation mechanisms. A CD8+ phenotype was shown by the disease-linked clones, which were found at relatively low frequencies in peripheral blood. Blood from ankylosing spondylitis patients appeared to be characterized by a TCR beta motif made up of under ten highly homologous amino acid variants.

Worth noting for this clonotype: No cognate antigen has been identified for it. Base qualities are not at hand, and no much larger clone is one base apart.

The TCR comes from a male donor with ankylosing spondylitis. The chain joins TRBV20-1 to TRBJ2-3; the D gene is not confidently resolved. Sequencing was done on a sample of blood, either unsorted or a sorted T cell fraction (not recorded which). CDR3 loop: CSALKTNTDTQYF. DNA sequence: TGCAGTGCCCTCAAGACCAACACAGATACGCAGTATTTT.